This T cell receptor beta chain originates from a study of regulatory T cells in long-lasting Graves disease. On the study more broadly: Graves' disease counted as persistent after over 5 years of antithyroid drugs with positive TSH receptor antibodies.

V gave up 0 bases and J gave up 0 bases, with 7 bases separating them. The CDR3 has 14 residues. Germline V gene data show CDR1 as SGHRS and CDR2 as YFSETQ. According to the study, TCR beta libraries were built with iRepertoire HTBI primers and CDR3-region Arm-PCR. Methods used by the authors: Sequenced samples collectively carried 62 TRBV and 12 to 15 TRBJ segments. TCRdb called the multiplex PCR reads again in MiXCR, with one record for every CDR3 protein. Here the V and J calls rest on TCRdb's processing, not on the authors' analysis. The sample yields under 450,000 distinct CDR3 sequences, 20% to 25% seen once. The time point was: persistent/refractory GD, antithyroid drugs over 5 years with positive TRAb. Extracted RNA from PBMCs served as the source of the TCR library. Study conclusions and caveats: TCR diversity in persistent Graves' patients was below that of newly diagnosed ones.

With regard to this clonotype: Its antigen is undetermined.

Sequencing used peripheral blood mononuclear cells (PBMCs), obtained when the disease was refractory, from a patient treated with antithyroid drugs. This clonotype was obtained from a woman aged 35 to 49 with Graves disease. The V call is TRBV5-1, the J call TRBJ2-7; D gene unclear. Here the CDR3 DNA reads TGCGCCAGCAGCTTGGTAGCTTACTCCTACGAGCAGTACTTC. It specifies CASSLVAYSYEQYF.